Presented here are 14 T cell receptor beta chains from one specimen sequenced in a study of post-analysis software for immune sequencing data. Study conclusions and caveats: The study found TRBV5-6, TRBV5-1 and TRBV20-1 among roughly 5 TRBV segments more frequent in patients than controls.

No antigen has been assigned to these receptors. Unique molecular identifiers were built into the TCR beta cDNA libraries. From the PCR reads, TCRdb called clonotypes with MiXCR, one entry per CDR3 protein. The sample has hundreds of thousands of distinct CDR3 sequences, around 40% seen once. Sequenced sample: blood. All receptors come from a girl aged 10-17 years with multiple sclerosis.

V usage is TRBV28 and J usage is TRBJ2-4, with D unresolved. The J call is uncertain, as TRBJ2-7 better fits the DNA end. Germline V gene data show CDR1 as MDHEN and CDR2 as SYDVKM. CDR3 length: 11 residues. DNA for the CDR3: TGTGCCAGCAGTGAGATCTACGAGCAGTACTTC. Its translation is CASSEIYEQYF.

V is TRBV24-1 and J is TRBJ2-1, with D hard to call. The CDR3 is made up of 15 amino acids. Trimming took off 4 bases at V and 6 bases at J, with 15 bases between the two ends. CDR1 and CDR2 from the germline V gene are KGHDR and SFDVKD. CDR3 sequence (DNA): TGTGCCACCAGTGACCAGAAATACAGCCCCAATGAGCAGTTCTTC. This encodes CATSDQKYSPNEQFF.

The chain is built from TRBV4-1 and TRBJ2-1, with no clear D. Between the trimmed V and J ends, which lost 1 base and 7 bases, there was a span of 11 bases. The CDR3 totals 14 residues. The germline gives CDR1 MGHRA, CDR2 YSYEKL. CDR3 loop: CASSQVDRRNEQFF. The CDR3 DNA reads TGCGCCAGCAGCCAAGTGGACCGAAGGAATGAGCAGTTCTTC.

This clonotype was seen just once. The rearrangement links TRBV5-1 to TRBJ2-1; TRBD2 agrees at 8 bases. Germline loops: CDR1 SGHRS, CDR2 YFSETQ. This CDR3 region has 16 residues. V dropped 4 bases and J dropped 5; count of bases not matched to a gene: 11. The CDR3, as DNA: TGCGCCAGCAGCCTCCCGACCGGGACTAGACACAATGAGCAGTTCTTC. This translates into CASSLPTGTRHNEQFF. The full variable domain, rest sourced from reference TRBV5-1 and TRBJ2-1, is KAGVTQTPRYLIKTRGQQVTLSCSPISGHRSVSWYQQTPGQGLQFLFEYFSETQRNKGNFPGRFSGRQFSNSRSEMNVSTLELGDSALYLCASSLPTGTRHNEQFFGPGTRLTVL.

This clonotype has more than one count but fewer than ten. Here the CDR3 reads CASSFSGSSADTQYF. CDR3 nucleotide sequence: TGTGCCAGCAGCTTTAGCGGGAGTTCCGCAGATACGCAGTATTTT. V gene TRBV7-9 combines with J gene TRBJ2-3, with 9 bases fitting TRBD2. The CDR3 sequence is 15 residues long. Germline V gene lookup returns CDR1 SEHNR and CDR2 FQNEAQ (reference sequence). With V trimmed by 3 bases and J by 4 bases, 5 bases remained unmatched.

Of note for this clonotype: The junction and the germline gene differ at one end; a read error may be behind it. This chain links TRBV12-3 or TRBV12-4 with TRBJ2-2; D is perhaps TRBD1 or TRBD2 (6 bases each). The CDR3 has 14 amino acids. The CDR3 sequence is CASSSWGASGERFF. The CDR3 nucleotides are TGTGCCAGCAGTTCGTGGGGGGCGTCCGGGGAGCGGTTTTTT.

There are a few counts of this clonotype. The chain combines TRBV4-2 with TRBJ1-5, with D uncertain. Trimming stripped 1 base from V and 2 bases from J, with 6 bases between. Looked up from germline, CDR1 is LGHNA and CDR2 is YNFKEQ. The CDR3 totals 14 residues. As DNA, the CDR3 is TGTGCCAGCAGCCAAGGAATAGGCAATCAGCCCCAGCATTTT. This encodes CASSQGIGNQPQHF.

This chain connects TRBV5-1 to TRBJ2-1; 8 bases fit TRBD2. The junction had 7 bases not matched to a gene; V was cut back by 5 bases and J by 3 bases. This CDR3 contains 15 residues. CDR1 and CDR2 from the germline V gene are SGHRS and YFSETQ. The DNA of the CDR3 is TGCGCCAGCAGACTTGAGCTAGCGGGCTACAATGAGCAGTTCTTC. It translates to CASRLELAGYNEQFF.

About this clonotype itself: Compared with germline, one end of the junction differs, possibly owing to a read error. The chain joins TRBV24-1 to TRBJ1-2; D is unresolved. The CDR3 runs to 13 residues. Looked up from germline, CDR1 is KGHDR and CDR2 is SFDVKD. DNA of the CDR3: TGTGCCACCAGTGATTCGGGGATCTATGGCCACACCTTC. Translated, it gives CATSDSGIYGHTF.

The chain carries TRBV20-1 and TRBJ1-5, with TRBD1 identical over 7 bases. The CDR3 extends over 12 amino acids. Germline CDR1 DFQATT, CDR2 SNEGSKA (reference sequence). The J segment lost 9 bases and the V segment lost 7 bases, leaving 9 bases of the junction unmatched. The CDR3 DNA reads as TGCAGTGTTCACAGGGGATTGGGGCCCCAGCATTTT. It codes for CSVHRGLGPQHF.

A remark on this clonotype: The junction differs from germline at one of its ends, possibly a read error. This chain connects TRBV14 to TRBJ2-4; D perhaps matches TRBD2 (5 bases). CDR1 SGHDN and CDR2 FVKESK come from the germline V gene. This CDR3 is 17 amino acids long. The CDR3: CASSQELGNLAENIQYF. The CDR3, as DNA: TGTGCCAGCAGCCAAGAGCTGGGAAACCTAGCCGAAAACATTCAGTACTTC.

The CDR3 DNA reads TGTGCCAGCAGTCTCGGATATGTCTACGAGCAGTACTTC. Encoded protein: CASSLGYVYEQYF. The V call is TRBV12-3 or TRBV12-4, the J call TRBJ2-7; D is undetermined. The CDR3 length is 13 residues. V was pared by 5 bases and J by 3 bases, with 11 bases between.

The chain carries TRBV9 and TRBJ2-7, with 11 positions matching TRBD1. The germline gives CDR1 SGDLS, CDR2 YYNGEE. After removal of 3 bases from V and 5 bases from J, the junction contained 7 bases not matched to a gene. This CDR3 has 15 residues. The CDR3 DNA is TGTGCCAGCAGCGCCGAGGGACAGGGGGACGACGAGCAGTACTTC. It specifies CASSAEGQGDDEQYF.

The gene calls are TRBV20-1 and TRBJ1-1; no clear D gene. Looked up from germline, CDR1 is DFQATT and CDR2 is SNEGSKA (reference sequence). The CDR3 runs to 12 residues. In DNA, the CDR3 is TGCATTCTGAGGGTTGGCGACACTGAAGCTTTCTTT. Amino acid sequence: CILRVGDTEAFF.